This TCR beta chain was observed in a study of early T cells in non-severe SARS-CoV-2 infection. The overall study: Unsorted whole blood bulk RNA was sequenced, with unpaired chains. Whole-study findings and limits: A preference for anti-spike CD8 responses marked VDJdb matching, which missed private and CD4 specificities.

Unique molecular identifiers were added to individual cDNA molecules. TCRdb reprocessed the 5' RACE reads via MiXCR and lists one record per CDR3 protein. Seen here are approximately 37,000 distinct CDR3 sequences, 7.5% to 9% observed once, and the top ten hold around 12%. In its sample, this clonotype was seen a few times. The antigen is unknown. This clonotype was obtained from an adult who was a healthcare worker with PCR-confirmed SARS-CoV-2 infection or an uninfected control (not recorded which). The sequencing here drew on whole blood, taken at baseline.

The CDR3, as DNA: TGTGCCTGGAGTGGACAGGTCCCAACCAGCTACTACGAGCAGTACTTC. Its translation: CAWSGQVPTSYYEQYF. This chain links TRBV30 with TRBJ2-7, with TRBD1 as a possible D gene (6 bases). V was trimmed by 1 base and J by 3 bases, leaving 19 bases between them. CDR3 length: 16 amino acids. The germline V gene encodes CDR1 GTSNPN and CDR2 SVGIG (reference sequence).